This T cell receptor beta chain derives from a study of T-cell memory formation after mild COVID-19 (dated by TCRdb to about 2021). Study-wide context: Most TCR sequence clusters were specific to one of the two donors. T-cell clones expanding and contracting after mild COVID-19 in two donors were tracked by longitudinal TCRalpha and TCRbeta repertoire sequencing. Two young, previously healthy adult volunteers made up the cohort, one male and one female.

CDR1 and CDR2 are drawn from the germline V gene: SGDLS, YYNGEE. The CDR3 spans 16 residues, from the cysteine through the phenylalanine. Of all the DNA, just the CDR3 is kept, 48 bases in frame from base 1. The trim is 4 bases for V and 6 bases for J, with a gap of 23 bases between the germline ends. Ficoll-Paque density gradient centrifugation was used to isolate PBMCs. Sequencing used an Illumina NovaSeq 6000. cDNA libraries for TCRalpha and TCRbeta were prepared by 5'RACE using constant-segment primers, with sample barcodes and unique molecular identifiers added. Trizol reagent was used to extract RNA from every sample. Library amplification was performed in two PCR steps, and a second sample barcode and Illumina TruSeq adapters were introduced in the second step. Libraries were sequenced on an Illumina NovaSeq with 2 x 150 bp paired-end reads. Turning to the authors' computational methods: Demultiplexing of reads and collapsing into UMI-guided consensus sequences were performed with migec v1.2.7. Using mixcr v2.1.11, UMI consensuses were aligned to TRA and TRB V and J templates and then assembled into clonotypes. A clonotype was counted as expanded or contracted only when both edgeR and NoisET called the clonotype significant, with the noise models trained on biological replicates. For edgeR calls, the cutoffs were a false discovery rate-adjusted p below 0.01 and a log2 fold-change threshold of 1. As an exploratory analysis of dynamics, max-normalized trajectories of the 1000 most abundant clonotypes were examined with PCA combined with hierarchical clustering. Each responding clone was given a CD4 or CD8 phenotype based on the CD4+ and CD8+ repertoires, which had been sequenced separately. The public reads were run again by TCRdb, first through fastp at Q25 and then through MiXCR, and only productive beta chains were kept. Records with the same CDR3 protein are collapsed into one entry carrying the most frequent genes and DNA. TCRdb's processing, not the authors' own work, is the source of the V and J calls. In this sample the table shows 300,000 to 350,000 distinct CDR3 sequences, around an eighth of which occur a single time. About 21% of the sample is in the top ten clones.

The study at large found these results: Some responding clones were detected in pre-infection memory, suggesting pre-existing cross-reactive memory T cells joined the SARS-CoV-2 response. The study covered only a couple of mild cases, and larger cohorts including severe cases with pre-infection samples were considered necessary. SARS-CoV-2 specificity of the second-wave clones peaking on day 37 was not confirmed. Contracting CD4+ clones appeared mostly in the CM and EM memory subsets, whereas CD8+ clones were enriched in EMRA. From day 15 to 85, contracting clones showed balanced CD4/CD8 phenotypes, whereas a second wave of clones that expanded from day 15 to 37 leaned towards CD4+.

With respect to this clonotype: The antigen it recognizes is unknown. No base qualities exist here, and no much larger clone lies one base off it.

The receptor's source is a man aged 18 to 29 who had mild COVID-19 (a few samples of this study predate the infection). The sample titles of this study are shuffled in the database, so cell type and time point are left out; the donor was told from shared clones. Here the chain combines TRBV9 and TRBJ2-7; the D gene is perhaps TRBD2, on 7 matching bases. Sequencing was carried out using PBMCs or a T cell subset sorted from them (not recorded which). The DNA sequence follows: TGTGCCAGCAGCCCTCGGGGGGACACCTCAGGCGGCGAGCAGTACTTC. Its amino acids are CASSPRGDTSGGEQYF.